Each of the 10 T cell receptor beta chains below was sequenced from the same sample in a study of human T cells and chemical hapten exposure. TCRdb recomputed calls from the RACE reads with MiXCR, one row per CDR3 protein. This table has approximately 86,000 distinct CDR3 sequences, 11% appearing once. Time point reported: patch test 3, about 24 weeks after DPC sensitization. The treatment is: therapeutic diphenylcyclopropenone sensitization with weekly scalp DPC. The source material was whole blood, sampled in connection with sensitization to the hapten diphenylcyclopropenone (DPC). Receptors originate from a woman in her thirties with alopecia areata. Some clones in this sample may be carry-over from other donors' samples.

This clonotype was detected many times. The chain links TRBV30 to TRBJ2-6, with TRBD2 matching over 7 bases. This CDR3 region has 15 residues. Germline CDR1 is GTSNPN and CDR2 is SVGIG (reference sequence). V shed 4 bases and J 0 bases; nucleotides not matched to a gene: 3. CDR3 region: CAWNTGGSGANVLTF. The CDR3 DNA is TGTGCCTGGAATACGGGAGGCTCTGGGGCCAACGTCCTGACTTTC.

A few counts support this clonotype. The CDR3 reads CATSDLTSNQPQHF. The DNA of the CDR3 is TGTGCCACCAGTGATTTGACCAGCAATCAGCCCCAGCATTTT. This chain joins TRBV24-1 and TRBJ1-5; D not resolved. This CDR3 is built from 14 residues. In germline, CDR1 is KGHDR, CDR2 SFDVKD. The V gene lost 0 bases and the J gene lost 1 base, with 3 bases spanning the gap.

At least ten counts were recorded for this clonotype. V gene TRBV28 combines with J gene TRBJ1-1; 7 positions match TRBD1. The germline V gene has CDR1 MDHEN and CDR2 SYDVKM. CDR3 size: 17 residues. Trimming at V came to 5 bases and at J to 1 base, leaving 13 bases not matched to a gene. CDR3 sequence (DNA): TGTGCCAGCAGTATATCGTACTACGGGACAGCGAACACTGAAGCTTTCTTT. Its translation is CASSISYYGTANTEAFF.

This clonotype appeared a few times. The V and J genes are TRBV4-3 and TRBJ1-1, with D perhaps matching TRBD1 (5 bases). V lost 0 bases, J lost 0 bases, and 8 bases lay in between. The germline V gene has CDR1 LGHNA and CDR2 YSLEER. This CDR3 region has 15 residues. DNA of the CDR3: TGCGCCAGCAGCCAAGATTGGGGGGTGAACACTGAAGCTTTCTTT. Translating gives CASSQDWGVNTEAFF.

This sequence joins TRBV20-1 and TRBJ1-5; D unresolved. Germline CDR1 is DFQATT and CDR2 is SNEGSKA (reference sequence). Deletions cut 3 bases from V and 2 bases from J, with 8 bases between. The CDR3 totals 13 residues. The CDR3 protein is CSARTDRNQPQHF. The DNA of the CDR3 is TGCAGTGCTAGGACGGACCGCAATCAGCCCCAGCATTTT.

The sample holds many counts of this clonotype. The chain carries TRBV28 and TRBJ1-1; no clear D. Per germline, CDR1 MDHEN and CDR2 SYDVKM. Trimming stripped 2 bases from V and 8 bases from J, with 6 bases between. The CDR3 spans 11 residues. The CDR3 loop reads CASSLGNEAFF. The CDR3, as DNA: TGTGCCAGCAGTTTAGGGAACGAAGCTTTCTTT.

This clonotype was observed many times. The genes are TRBV5-1 and TRBJ1-1; 7 nucleotides line up with TRBD1. CDR3 length: 14 residues. V lost 4 bases, J lost 7 bases, and 10 bases stayed unmatched. In germline, CDR1 is SGHRS, CDR2 YFSETQ. The DNA of the CDR3 is TGCGCCAGCAGCAGCTACAGGGGAATCGATGAAGCTTTCTTT. Protein product: CASSSYRGIDEAFF.

This clonotype showed up many times. The rearrangement uses TRBV7-2 and TRBJ2-1; D is undetermined. Germline-derived CDR1 and CDR2 are SGHTA and FQGNSA. The CDR3 consists of 11 residues. Trimming left V 5 bases short and J 4 bases short, with 3 bases between. CDR3: CASSPYNEQFF. CDR3 in DNA: TGTGCCAGCAGCCCATACAATGAGCAGTTCTTC.

In this sample, this clonotype turned up a few times. V gene TRBV7-9 combines with J gene TRBJ1-1; D remains unclear. This CDR3 comprises 13 residues. The V and J ends lost 5 bases and 4 bases respectively, with 11 bases between them. Looked up from germline, CDR1 is SEHNR and CDR2 is FQNEAQ (reference sequence). The CDR3 loop is CASSRLGATEAFF. For the CDR3, the DNA is TGTGCCAGCAGCCGCCTGGGAGCCACTGAAGCTTTCTTT.

This clonotype appeared a few times. V is TRBV29-1 and J is TRBJ2-7, with a possible D match to TRBD1 (6 bases). Germline V gives CDR1 SQVTM, CDR2 ANQGSEA. There are 13 residues in the CDR3. The V and J ends lost 7 bases and 0 bases respectively, with 13 bases between them. CDR3 in DNA: TGCAGCGCGAAGACAGGACACTCCTACGAGCAGTACTTC. It translates to CSAKTGHSYEQYF.